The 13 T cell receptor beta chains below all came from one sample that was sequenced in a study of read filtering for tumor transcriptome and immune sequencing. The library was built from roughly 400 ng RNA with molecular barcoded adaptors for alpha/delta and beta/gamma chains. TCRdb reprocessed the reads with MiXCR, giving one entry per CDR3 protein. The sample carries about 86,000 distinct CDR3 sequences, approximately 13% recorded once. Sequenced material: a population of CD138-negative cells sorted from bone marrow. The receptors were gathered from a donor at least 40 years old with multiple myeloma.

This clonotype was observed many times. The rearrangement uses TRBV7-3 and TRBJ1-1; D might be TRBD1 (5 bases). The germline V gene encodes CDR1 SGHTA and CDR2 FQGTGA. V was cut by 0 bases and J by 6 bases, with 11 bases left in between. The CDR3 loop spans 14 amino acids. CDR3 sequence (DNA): TGTGCCAGCAGCTTAACGGGGGTCCCCGCTGAAGCTTTCTTT. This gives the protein CASSLTGVPAEAFF.

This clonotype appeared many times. The CDR3 loop reads CSADRDGETQYF. For the CDR3, the DNA is TGCAGCGCCGACAGGGACGGGGAGACCCAGTACTTC. The chain uses TRBV29-1 and TRBJ2-5; 7 positions agree with TRBD1. Trimming cost V 7 bases and J 5 bases; bases outside gene matches: 7. The CDR3 runs 12 residues. The V gene's germline CDR1 is SQVTM and CDR2 ANQGSEA.

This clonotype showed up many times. CDR3 sequence: CASSQHDTGELFF. The CDR3 bases are TGTGCCAGCAGCCAGCACGACACCGGGGAGCTGTTTTTT. This chain uses TRBV3-1 with TRBJ2-2; unclear D gene. CDR1 and CDR2 (germline): LGHDT, YNNKEL (reference sequence). Trimming pared 3 bases from V and 3 bases from J, leaving 5 bases between. The CDR3 runs 13 residues.

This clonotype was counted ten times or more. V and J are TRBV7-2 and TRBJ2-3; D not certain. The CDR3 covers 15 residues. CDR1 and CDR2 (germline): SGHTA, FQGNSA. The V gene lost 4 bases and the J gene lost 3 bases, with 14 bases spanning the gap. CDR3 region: CASSSGPSATDTQYF. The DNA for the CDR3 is TGTGCCAGCAGCTCCGGACCCTCGGCTACAGATACGCAGTATTTT.

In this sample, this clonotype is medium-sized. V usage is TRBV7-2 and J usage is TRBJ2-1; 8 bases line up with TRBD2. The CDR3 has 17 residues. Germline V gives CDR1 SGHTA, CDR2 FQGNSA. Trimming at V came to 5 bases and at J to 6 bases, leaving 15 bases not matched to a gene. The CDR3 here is CASSPGGTSGVINEQFF. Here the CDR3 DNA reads TGTGCCAGCAGCCCCGGAGGAACTAGCGGAGTGATCAATGAGCAGTTCTTC.

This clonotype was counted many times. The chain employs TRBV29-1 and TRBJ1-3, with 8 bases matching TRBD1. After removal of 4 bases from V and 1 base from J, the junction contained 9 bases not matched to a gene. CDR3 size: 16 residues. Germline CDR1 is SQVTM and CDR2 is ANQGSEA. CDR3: CSVVGWDRLSGNTIYF. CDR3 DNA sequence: TGCAGCGTTGTCGGTTGGGACAGGTTGTCTGGAAACACCATATATTTT. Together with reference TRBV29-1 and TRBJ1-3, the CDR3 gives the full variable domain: SAVISQKPSRDICQRGTSLTIQCQVDSQVTMMFWYRQQPGQSLTLIATANQGSEATYESGFVIDKFPISRPNLTFSTLTVSNMSPEDSSIYLCSVVGWDRLSGNTIYFGEGSWLTVV.

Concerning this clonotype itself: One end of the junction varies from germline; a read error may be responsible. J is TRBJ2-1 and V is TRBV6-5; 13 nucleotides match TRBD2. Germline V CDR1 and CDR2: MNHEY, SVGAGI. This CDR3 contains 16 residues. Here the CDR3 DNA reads TGTGCCAGCAGCCTGACTAGCGGGAGGTCTACCAATGATCAGTTCTTC. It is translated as CASSLTSGRSTNDQFF.

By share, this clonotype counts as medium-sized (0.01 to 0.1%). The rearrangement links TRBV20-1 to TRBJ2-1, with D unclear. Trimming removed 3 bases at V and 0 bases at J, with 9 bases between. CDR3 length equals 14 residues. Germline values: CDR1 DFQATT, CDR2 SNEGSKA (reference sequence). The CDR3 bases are TGCAGTGCTAGTGGATCGGGCTCCTACAATGAGCAGTTCTTC. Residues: CSASGSGSYNEQFF.

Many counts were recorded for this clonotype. CDR3 nucleotide sequence: TGCGCCAGCAGCTTGGGGGCTAGCGGGAGGAATGAGCAGTTCTTC. This gives the protein CASSLGASGRNEQFF. This rearrangement joins TRBV5-1 to TRBJ2-1; TRBD2 aligns across 11 bases. The germline V gene has CDR1 SGHRS and CDR2 YFSETQ. The CDR3 totals 15 residues. V lost 0 bases and J lost 7; bases outside the gene matches: 3.

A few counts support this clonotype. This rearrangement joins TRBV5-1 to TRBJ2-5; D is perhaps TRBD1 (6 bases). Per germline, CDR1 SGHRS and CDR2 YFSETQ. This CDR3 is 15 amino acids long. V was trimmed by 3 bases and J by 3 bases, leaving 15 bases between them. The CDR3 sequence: CASSSRDIREETQYF. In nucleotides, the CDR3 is TGCGCCAGCAGCTCCCGGGACATCCGCGAAGAGACCCAGTACTTC.

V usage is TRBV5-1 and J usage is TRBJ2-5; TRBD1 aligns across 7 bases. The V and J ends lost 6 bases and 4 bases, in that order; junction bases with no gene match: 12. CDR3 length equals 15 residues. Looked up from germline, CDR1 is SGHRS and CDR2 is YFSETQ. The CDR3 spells CASTSTGSAVETQYF. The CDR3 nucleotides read TGCGCCAGCACGTCGACAGGGTCTGCGGTAGAGACCCAGTACTTC.

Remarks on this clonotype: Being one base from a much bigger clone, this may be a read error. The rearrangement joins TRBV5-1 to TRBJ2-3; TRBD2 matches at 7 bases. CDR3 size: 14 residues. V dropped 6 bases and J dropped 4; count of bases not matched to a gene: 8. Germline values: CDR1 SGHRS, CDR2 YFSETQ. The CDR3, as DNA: TGCGCCAGCATGGGGAGAACTAGCGCAGATACGCAGTATTTT. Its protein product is CASMGRTSADTQYF.

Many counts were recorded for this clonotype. CDR3 loop: CASSYDRGRTEAFF. Here the CDR3 DNA reads TGTGCCAGCAGTTATGACAGGGGACGGACTGAAGCTTTCTTT. The V call is TRBV27, the J call TRBJ1-1, with TRBD1 matching 8 bases. The CDR3 is 14 residues long. Germline CDR1 reads MNHEY; CDR2 reads SMNVEV (reference sequence). The ends lost 4 bases at V and 5 bases at J; junction bases unmatched: 6.